The 4 T cell receptor beta chains in this list originate from one sample, sequenced in a study of blood T cells in healthy people across ages. Through a sample-barcoded 5' primer and a J-beta primer mix, a second PCR was run for roughly 6 to 11 cycles. MiXCR, applied by TCRdb to the 5' RACE reads, yields one record per CDR3 protein. The sample carries over 1,200,000 distinct CDR3 sequences, roughly 59% recorded once. The sequenced material came from blood. These receptors all stem from a man in his late teens or twenties in good health.

This chain links TRBV5-1 with TRBJ2-1; D perhaps matches TRBD2 (5 bases). The V end was cut by 1 base, the J end by 8 bases, with 16 bases between. The CDR3 has 15 residues. CDR1 and CDR2 from the germline V gene are SGHRS and YFSETQ. CDR3 DNA: TGCGCCAGCAGCTTGTCAGGAGGAGAAATCGATGAGCAGTTCTTC. Its protein is CASSLSGGEIDEQFF.

V and J are TRBV20-1 and TRBJ1-5; 7 bases match TRBD1. Germline CDR1 is DFQATT and CDR2 is SNEGSKA (reference sequence). V lost 4 bases and J lost 2; bases outside the gene matches: 5. The CDR3 covers 14 residues. The CDR3 nucleotides read TGCAGTGCTAAGACAGGGCTCGGCAATCAGCCCCAGCATTTT. As protein: CSAKTGLGNQPQHF.

The rearrangement joins TRBV6-2 or TRBV6-3 to TRBJ2-3; 8 bases are a match to TRBD2. The CDR3 is 17 amino acids. Germline loops: CDR1 MNHEY, CDR2 SVGEGT. V shed 7 bases, J shed 4 bases, and the junction held 16 bases outside the gene matches. CDR3 in amino acids: CASNQGSSGSGADTQYF. In DNA, the CDR3 is TGTGCCAGCAACCAGGGGTCTAGCGGGTCAGGCGCAGATACGCAGTATTTT.

This chain links TRBV12-3 or TRBV12-4 with TRBJ2-5, with TRBD2 matching 8 bases. CDR3 length equals 13 residues. V was pared by 10 bases and J by 11 bases, with 15 bases of the junction left unmatched. CDR3 sequence: CATGLAGYNEQYF. For the CDR3, the DNA is TGTGCCACCGGGCTAGCGGGCTACAATGAGCAGTACTTC.